The clone carrying this T cell receptor beta chain was detected many times. Its antigen is not identified. Sequencing ends 3 residues short of the CDR3 end; the germline J gene provides the rest. These data belong to a study of T cell clonality in common variable immunodeficiency. Study-wide points: Repertoire-complication correlations in CVID were limited by patient heterogeneity. CVID subjects had higher TCRbeta clonality than healthy controls, most marked in about a third.

Caucasian heritage predominated among both patients and controls. Germline assignment: CDR1 MNHEY and CDR2 SVGEGT. J was trimmed by 7 bases and V by 4 bases; bases with no gene match: 11. This CDR3 contains 16 residues. Only in-frame clones appear in the TCRdb table, and some are missing; sequencing was by immunoSEQ multiplex PCR. The data show about 31,000 clones, with none appearing a single time. The clonotype comes from a person aged 18 to 70 in good health. The sample was peripheral blood mononuclear cells. The chain is built from TRBV6-2 or TRBV6-3 and TRBJ2-1; 9 nucleotides line up with TRBD2. The CDR3 sequence: CASSSTLRGGWNEQFF. The sequenced CDR3 bases are TGTGCCAGCAGTTCCACCTTGCGGGGGGGCTGGAATGAG.